The 11 T cell receptor beta chains below come from one sample, sequenced in a study of blood T cell repertoires in COVID-19. Assay used: immunoSEQ multiplex PCR; TCRdb lists only in-frame clones, some missing. The repertoire holds roughly 37,000 clones, with 85% as singletons. Sequenced input: peripheral blood. The receptor set was obtained from a human donor in a cohort sampled during active COVID-19.

The rearrangement links TRBV10-2 to TRBJ2-2; D not resolved. Germline lookup yields CDR1 WSHSY and CDR2 SAAADI. Trimming removed 2 bases from V and 2 bases from J, with 6 bases in between. The CDR3 extends over 14 amino acids. The CDR3 is CASSEVLNTGELFF. In DNA form, the CDR3 reads TGCGCCAGCAGTGAGGTCCTTAACACCGGGGAGCTGTTTTTT.

This sequence joins TRBV5-4 and TRBJ1-1, with TRBD1 matching 9 bases. This CDR3 is 15 amino acids long. CDR1 and CDR2 from the germline V gene are SGHNT and YYREEE (reference sequence). V gave up 1 base and J gave up 5 bases; unmatched junction bases: 6. CDR3 loop: CASSLQTGGRTEAFF. The CDR3 DNA is TGTGCCAGCAGCTTGCAGACAGGGGGGAGGACTGAAGCTTTCTTT.

The chain uses TRBV7-3 and TRBJ1-2; no clear D gene. CDR3 size: 14 residues. From germline, CDR1 is SGHTA and CDR2 FQGTGA. V lost 0 bases and J lost 2, with 7 bases in between. The CDR3 sequence is CASSLTAGNYGYTF. CDR3 in DNA: TGTGCCAGCAGCTTAACAGCGGGGAACTATGGCTACACCTTC.

This sequence joins TRBV5-1 and TRBJ2-5, with D unclear. Germline lookup yields CDR1 SGHRS and CDR2 YFSETQ. V shed 4 bases and J shed 3 bases, with 19 bases lying between them. The CDR3 sequence is 16 residues long. The CDR3 protein is CASSPRPIRPEETQYF. Written as DNA, the CDR3 is TGCGCCAGCAGCCCTCGTCCTATTCGCCCCGAAGAGACCCAGTACTTC.

The chain uses TRBV5-6 and TRBJ1-3; a possible D gene is TRBD1 (6 bases). This CDR3 is 16 amino acids long. V lost 4 bases and J lost 3, with 17 bases in between. Looked up from germline, CDR1 is SGHDT and CDR2 is YYEEEE. The CDR3: CASSRYRVNLGNTIYF. In DNA form, the CDR3 reads TGTGCCAGCAGCCGATACAGGGTCAATCTTGGAAACACCATATATTTT.

The chain couples TRBV19 to TRBJ2-1, with D possibly being TRBD2 (7 bases). CDR1 and CDR2 (germline): LNHDA, SQIVND (reference sequence). V lost 10 bases and J 4 bases, leaving 14 bases between the germline ends. The CDR3 has 13 amino acids. The CDR3 sequence: CATGRGGYNEQFF. Here the CDR3 DNA reads TGTGCCACCGGTAGGGGGGGTTACAATGAGCAGTTCTTC.

The count of this clone is one. This chain links TRBV6-5 with TRBJ1-5; the match to TRBD1 covers 8 bases. V was pared by 5 bases and J by 7 bases, with 4 bases of the junction left unmatched. In germline, CDR1 is MNHEY, CDR2 SVGAGI. This CDR3 contains 13 residues. The CDR3 loop reads CASSRTGSQPQHF. CDR3 coding DNA: TGTGCCAGCAGTAGGACAGGGAGCCAGCCCCAGCATTTT.

This chain joins TRBV28 and TRBJ1-1; 7 positions agree with TRBD1. The CDR3 is 13 residues long. Per germline, CDR1 MDHEN and CDR2 SYDVKM. V lost 7 bases to trimming and J lost 2 bases; unmatched junction nucleotides: 4. The CDR3 DNA is TGTGCCAGCAAACAGGGGATTAACACTGAAGCTTTCTTT. Translated: CASKQGINTEAFF. The full variable domain, in which reference TRBV28 and TRBJ1-1 provide the parts outside the CDR3, is DVKVTQSSRYLVKRTGEKVFLECVQDMDHENMFWYRQDPGLGLRLIYFSYDVKMKEKGDIPEGYSVSREKKERFSLILESASTNQTSMYLCASKQGINTEAFFGQGTRLTVV.

The chain couples TRBV9 to TRBJ1-4, with a tentative D call TRBD1 (6 bases). The V end was cut by 3 bases, the J end by 0 bases, with 15 bases between. The germline V gene has CDR1 SGDLS and CDR2 YYNGEE. The CDR3 covers 17 residues. CDR3 in DNA: TGTGCCAGCAGCGGGGGGTCAGGGGATGCAACTAATGAAAAACTGTTTTTT. It is translated as CASSGGSGDATNEKLFF.

This sequence joins TRBV18 and TRBJ1-5, with D unresolved. With 5 bases removed from V and 4 bases from J, the gap between germline ends came to 9 bases. Germline V lookup: CDR1 KGHSH, CDR2 LQKENI. The CDR3 runs 13 residues. The chain's CDR3 is CASSNGVNQPQHF. CDR3 DNA sequence: TGTGCCAGCTCAAACGGGGTGAATCAGCCCCAGCATTTT.

This clone was recorded a few times. The rearrangement joins TRBV4-1 to TRBJ2-2, with a weak D call TRBD1 (5 bases). Germline V lookup: CDR1 MGHRA, CDR2 YSYEKL. The V end lost 3 bases, the J end lost 12 bases, and 14 bases lay between the germline ends. CDR3 length: 13 residues. The CDR3 DNA is TGCGCCAGCAGCCACACAGGTTCCAGGAAGCTGTTTTTT. The encoded protein is CASSHTGSRKLFF.